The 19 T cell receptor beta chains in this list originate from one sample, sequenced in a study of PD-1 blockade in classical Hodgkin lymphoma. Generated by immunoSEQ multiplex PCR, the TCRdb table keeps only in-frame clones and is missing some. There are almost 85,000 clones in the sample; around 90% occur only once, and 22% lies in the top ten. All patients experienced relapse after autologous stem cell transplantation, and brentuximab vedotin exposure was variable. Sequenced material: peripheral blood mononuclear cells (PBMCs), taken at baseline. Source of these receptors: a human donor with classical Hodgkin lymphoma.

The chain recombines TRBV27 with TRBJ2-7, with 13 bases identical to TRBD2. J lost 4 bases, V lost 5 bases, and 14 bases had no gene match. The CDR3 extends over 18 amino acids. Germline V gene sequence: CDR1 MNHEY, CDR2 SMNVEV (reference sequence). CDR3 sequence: CASSQSGTSGNFGYEQYF. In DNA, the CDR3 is TGTGCCAGCAGTCAATCCGGGACTAGCGGGAATTTTGGTTACGAGCAGTACTTC.

The CDR3 protein is CSVGPPGQGKDQPQHF. The CDR3 DNA reads TGCAGCGTTGGACCCCCGGGACAGGGAAAAGATCAGCCCCAGCATTTT. V and J are TRBV29-1 and TRBJ1-5, with TRBD1 matching 9 bases. The CDR3 sequence is 16 residues long. Germline V gives CDR1 SQVTM, CDR2 ANQGSEA. V was clipped by 4 bases and J by 5 bases; unmatched bases: 12.

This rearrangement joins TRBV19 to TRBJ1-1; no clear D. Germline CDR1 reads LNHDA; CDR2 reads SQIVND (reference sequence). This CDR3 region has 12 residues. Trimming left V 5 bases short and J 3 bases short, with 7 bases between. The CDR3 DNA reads TGTGCCAGTAGTCCCGGAGACACTGAAGCTTTCTTT. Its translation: CASSPGDTEAFF.

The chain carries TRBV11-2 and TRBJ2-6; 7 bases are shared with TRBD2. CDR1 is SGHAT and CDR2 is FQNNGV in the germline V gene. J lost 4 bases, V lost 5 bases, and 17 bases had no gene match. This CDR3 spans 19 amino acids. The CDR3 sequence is CASSPGGFTNASGANVLTF. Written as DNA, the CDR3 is TGTGCCAGCAGCCCGGGAGGCTTTACGAACGCCTCCGGGGCCAACGTCCTGACTTTC.

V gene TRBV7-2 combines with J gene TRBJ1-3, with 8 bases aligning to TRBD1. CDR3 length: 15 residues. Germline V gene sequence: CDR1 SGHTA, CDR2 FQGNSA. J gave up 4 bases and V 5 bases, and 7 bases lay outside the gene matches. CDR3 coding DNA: TGTGCCAGCAGCACAACGAGGGACAGGGGAAACACCATATATTTT. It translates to CASSTTRDRGNTIYF. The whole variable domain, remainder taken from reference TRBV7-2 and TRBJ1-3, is GAGVSQSPSNKVTEKGKDVELRCDPISGHTALYWYRQSLGQGLEFLIYFQGNSAPDKSGLPSDRFSAERTGGSVSTLTIQRTQQEDSAVYLCASSTTRDRGNTIYFGEGSWLTVV.

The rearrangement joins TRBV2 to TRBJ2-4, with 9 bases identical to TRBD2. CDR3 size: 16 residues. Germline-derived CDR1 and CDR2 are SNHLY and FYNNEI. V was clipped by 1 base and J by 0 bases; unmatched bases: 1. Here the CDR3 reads CASSEGLAVAKNIQYF. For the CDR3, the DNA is TGTGCCAGCAGTGAAGGACTAGCGGTAGCCAAAAACATTCAGTACTTC.

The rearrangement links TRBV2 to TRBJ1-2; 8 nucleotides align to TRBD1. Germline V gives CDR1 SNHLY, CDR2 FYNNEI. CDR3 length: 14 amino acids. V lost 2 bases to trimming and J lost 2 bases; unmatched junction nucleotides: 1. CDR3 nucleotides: TGTGCCAGCAGTGAACAGGGGGCAAACTATGGCTACACCTTC. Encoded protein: CASSEQGANYGYTF.

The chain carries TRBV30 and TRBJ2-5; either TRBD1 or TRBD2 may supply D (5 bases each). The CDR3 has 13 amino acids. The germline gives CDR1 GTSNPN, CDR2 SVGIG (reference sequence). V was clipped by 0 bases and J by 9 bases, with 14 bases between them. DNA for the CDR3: TGTGCCTGGAGTGTTATGGGGGTCGGGGCCCAGTACTTC. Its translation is CAWSVMGVGAQYF.

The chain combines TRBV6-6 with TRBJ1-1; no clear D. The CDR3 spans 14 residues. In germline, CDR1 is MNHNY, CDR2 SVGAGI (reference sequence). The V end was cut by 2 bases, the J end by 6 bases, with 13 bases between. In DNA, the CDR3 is TGTGCCAGCAGTTACAGCCGGGTGGGCTCTGAAGCTTTCTTT. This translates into CASSYSRVGSEAFF.

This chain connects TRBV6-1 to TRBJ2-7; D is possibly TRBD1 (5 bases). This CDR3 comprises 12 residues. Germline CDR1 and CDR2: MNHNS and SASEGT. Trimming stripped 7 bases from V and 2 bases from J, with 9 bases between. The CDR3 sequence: CASTDRAYEQYF. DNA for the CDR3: TGTGCCAGCACCGACAGAGCCTACGAGCAGTACTTC.

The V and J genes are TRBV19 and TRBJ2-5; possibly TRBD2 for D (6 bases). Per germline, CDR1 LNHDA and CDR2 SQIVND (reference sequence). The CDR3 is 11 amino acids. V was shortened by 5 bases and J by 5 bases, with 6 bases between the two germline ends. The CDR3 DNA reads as TGTGCCAGTAGTCGGGGGGAGACCCAGTACTTC. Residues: CASSRGETQYF.

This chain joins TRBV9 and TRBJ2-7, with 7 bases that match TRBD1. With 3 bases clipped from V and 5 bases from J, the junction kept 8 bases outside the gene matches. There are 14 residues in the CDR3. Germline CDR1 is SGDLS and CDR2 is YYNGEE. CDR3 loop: CASSAGQKGDEQYF. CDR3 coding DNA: TGTGCCAGCAGCGCGGGACAGAAAGGCGACGAGCAGTACTTC.

The CDR3 is CAISDTVNEKLFF. The DNA for the CDR3 is TGTGCCATCAGTGATACAGTTAATGAAAAACTGTTTTTT. The chain joins TRBV10-3 to TRBJ1-4; D is undetermined. This CDR3 has 13 amino acids. V was shortened by 3 bases and J by 4 bases, with 6 bases between the two germline ends. Germline loops: CDR1 ENHRY, CDR2 SYGVKD.

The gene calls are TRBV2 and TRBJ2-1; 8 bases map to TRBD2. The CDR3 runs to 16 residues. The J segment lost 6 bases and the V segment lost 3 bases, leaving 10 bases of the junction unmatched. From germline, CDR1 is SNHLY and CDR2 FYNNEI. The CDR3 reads CASSEHQAGVGNEQFF. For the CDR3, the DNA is TGTGCCAGCAGTGAGCATCAAGCGGGAGTGGGCAATGAGCAGTTCTTC.

The CDR3 nucleotides are TGTGCCAGTAGTATCCAGGGGGGAACGTTATATGGCTACACCTTC. This sequence encodes CASSIQGGTLYGYTF. V usage is TRBV19 and J usage is TRBJ1-2; 7 bases fit TRBD1. Germline V gives CDR1 LNHDA, CDR2 SQIVND (reference sequence). After removal of 3 bases from V and 5 bases from J, the junction contained 9 bases not matched to a gene. The CDR3 sequence is 15 residues long.

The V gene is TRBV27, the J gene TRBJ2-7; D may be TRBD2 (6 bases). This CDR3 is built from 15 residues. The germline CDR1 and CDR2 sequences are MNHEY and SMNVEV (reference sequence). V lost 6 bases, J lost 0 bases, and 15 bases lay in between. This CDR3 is CASSAGLTSSYEQYF. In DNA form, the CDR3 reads TGTGCCAGCAGCGCTGGACTAACCAGCTCCTACGAGCAGTACTTC.

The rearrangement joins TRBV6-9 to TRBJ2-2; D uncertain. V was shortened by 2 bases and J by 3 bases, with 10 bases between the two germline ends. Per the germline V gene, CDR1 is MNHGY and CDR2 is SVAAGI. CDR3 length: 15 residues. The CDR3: CASSYMVYDTGELFF. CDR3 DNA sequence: TGTGCCAGCAGTTATATGGTATACGACACCGGGGAGCTGTTTTTT.

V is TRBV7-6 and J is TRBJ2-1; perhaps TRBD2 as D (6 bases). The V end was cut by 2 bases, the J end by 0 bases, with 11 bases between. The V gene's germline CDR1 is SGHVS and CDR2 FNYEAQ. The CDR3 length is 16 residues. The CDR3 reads CASSLSMGGSYNEQFF. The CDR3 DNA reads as TGTGCCAGCAGCTTATCCATGGGGGGCTCCTACAATGAGCAGTTCTTC.

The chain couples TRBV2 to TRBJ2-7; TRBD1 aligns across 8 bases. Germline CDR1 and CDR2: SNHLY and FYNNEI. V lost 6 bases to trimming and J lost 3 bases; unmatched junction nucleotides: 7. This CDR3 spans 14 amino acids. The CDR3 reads CASSAGQALYEQYF. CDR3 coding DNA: TGTGCCAGCAGCGCGGGACAGGCCCTCTACGAGCAGTACTTC.